This T cell receptor beta chain was obtained from a study of control samples from healthy donors and cancer patients. Using immunoSEQ multiplex PCR, the repertoire was profiled, and TCRdb retains in-frame clones only, with some absent. The profile covers around 55,000 clones, with 90% to 96% appearing a single time and approximately 1.1% taken by the ten largest. CDR3 length: 14 amino acids. CDR1 MDHEN and CDR2 SYDVKM come from the germline V gene. V was pared by 6 bases and J by 3 bases, with 4 bases of the junction left unmatched. Material for sequencing was blood. The receptor's source is a woman aged 18-30 years in good health. The rearrangement links TRBV28 to TRBJ1-4; 7 positions agree with TRBD1. CDR3 region: CASSSGTANEKLFF. The CDR3 nucleotides read TGTGCCAGCAGCTCCGGGACAGCTAATGAAAAACTGTTTTTT.